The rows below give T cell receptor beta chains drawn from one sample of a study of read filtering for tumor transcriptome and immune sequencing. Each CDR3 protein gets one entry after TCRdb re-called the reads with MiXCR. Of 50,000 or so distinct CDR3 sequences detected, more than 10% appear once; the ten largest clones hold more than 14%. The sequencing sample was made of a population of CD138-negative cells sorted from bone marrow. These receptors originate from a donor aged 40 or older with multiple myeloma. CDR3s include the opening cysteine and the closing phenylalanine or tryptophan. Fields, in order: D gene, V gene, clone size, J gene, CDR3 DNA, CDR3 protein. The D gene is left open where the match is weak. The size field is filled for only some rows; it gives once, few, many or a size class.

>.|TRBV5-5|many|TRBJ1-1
TGTGCCAGCAGCCCGGTCGGGGGTATGAACACTGAAGCTTTCTTT
CASSPVGGMNTEAFF
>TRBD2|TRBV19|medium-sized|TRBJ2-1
TGTGCCAGTAGTGTACTAGCGGGAGTTCGTGAGCAGTTCTTC
CASSVLAGVREQFF
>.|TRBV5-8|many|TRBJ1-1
TGTGCCAGCAGCTTGGTACAGGGCACGCAAGCTTTCTTT
CASSLVQGTQAFF
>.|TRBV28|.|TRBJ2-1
TGTGCCAGCGGTGGCCATAGCGGTTCAGCCTACAATGGGCAGTTCTTC
CASGGHSGSAYNGQFF
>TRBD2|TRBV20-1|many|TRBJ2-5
TGCAGTGCTCTCGACTGGGCGGGAGGGGTAATACAAGAGACCCAGTACTTC
CSALDWAGGVIQETQYF
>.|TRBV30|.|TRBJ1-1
TGTGCCTGGAGTGTAAGGGGGAGGGGATCCAACACTGAAGCTTTCTTT
CAWSVRGRGSNTEAFF
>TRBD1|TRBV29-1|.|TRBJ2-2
TGCAGCGTTGAAAGTAGGGGGCAGGGGGCGGTCGGGGAGCTGTTTTTT
CSVESRGQGAVGELFF
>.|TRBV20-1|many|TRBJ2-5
TGCAGTGCTAGACGAACCGTGGACCTACAAGAGACCCAGTACTTC
CSARRTVDLQETQYF
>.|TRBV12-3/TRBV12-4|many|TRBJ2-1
TGTGCCAGCAGTTTACTCGGTGAGCAGTTCTTC
CASSLLGEQFF
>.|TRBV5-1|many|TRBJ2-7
TGCGCCAGCAGCGTTCAAGCGGTTCCCTCCTACGAGCAGTACTTC
CASSVQAVPSYEQYF
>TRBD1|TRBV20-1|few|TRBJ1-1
TGCGGTGCTGCCTCCCTCGGGACAGAGAGGACTGAAGCTTTCTTT
CGAASLGTERTEAFF
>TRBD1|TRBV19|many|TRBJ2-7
TGTGCCAGTAGTCGGGAAGGAGGACAGGGCTACTACGAGCAGTACTTC
CASSREGGQGYYEQYF
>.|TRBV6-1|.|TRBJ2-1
TGTGCCAGCAGTGATGGAATAGCGGATTACAATGAGCAGTTCTTC
CASSDGIADYNEQFF
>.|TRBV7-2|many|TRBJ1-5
TGTGCCAGCAGCTTTAATGAGGGTGAGCCCCAGCATTTT
CASSFNEGEPQHF
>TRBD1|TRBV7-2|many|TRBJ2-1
TGTGCCAGCAGTTTTACAGGGGGGAGGTCCTACAATGAGCAGTTCTTC
CASSFTGGRSYNEQFF
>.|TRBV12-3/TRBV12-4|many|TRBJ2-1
TGTGCCAGCAGTTCGGGAGCGACCCGCTCCTACAATGAGCAGTTCTTC
CASSSGATRSYNEQFF
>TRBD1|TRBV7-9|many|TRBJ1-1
TGTGCCAGCAGCTTGGCTGTGACAGGGCCGACCGAAGCTTTCTTT
CASSLAVTGPTEAFF
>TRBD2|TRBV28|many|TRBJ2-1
TGTGCCAGCAACGAACTAGCGGGAGGGGGGAATGAGCAGTTCTTC
CASNELAGGGNEQFF
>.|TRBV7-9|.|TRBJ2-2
TGTGCCAGCAGCTCGCGACAGAACACCGGGGAGCTGTTTTTT
CASSSRQNTGELFF
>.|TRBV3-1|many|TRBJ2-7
TGTGCCAGCAGCCAAGGCAGCCCGGACCCCTACGAGCAGTACTTC
CASSQGSPDPYEQYF
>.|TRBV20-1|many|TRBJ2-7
TGCAGTGCTAGTGGGCAGGGAGGTCCCGAGCAGTACTTC
CSASGQGGPEQYF
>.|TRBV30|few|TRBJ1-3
TGTGCCTGGAGTAGCGGTAACTCTGGAAACACCATATATTTT
CAWSSGNSGNTIYF
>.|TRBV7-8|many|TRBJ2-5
TGTGCCAGCAGACGCGAGTACGGGGTAGAGACCCAGTACTTC
CASRREYGVETQYF
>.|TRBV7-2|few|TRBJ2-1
TGTGCCAGCAGCTTCTTCGGCAATGAGCAGCTCTTC
CASSFFGNEQLF
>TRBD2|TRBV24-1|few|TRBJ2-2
TGTGCCACCGGGGTTACCGGGAGGGGAAACACCGGGGAGCTGTTTTTT
CATGVTGRGNTGELFF
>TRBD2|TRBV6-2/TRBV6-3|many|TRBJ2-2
TGTGCCATCCACCCCAGCGGGAGGGCGAACACCGGGGAGCTGTTTTTT
CAIHPSGRANTGELFF
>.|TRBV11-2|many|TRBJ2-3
TGTGCCAGCAGCTTCCAATTGACAGATACGCAGTATTTT
CASSFQLTDTQYF
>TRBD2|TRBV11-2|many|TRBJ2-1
TGTGCCAGCAGCTTAGAACTAGCGATCACCTACAATGAGCAGTTCTTC
CASSLELAITYNEQFF
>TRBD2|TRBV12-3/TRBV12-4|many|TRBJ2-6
TGTGCCAGCAGTTCGAATAGCGGGAGAGCTAGTGGTACTGGGGCCAACGTCCTGACTTTC
CASSSNSGRASGTGANVLTF
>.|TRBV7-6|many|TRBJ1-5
TGTGCCAGCAGCTCGCGCACTGACAGCCCCAATCAGCCCCAGCATTTT
CASSSRTDSPNQPQHF
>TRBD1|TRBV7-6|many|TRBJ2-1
TGTGCCAGCAGCTCCCCACGACAGGGAAATGAGCAGTTCTTC
CASSSPRQGNEQFF
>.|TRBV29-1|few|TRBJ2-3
TGCAGCGTTGATACAGGGACAGATACGCAGTATTTT
CSVDTGTDTQYF
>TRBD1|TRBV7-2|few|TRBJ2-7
TGTGCCAGCAGCCGCGGACAGGGGTTCTACGAGCAGTACTTC
CASSRGQGFYEQYF
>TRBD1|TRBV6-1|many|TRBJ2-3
TGTGCCAGCAGTGGAAGACAGGGGACCGGCGCAGATACGCAGTATTTT
CASSGRQGTGADTQYF
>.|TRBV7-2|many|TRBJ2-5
TGTGCCAGCAGCCGGGACTGGGGACAAGAGACCCAGTACTTC
CASSRDWGQETQYF
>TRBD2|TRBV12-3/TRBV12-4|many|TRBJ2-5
TGTGCCAGCAGTTTCGTAAGCGGGAGCCCGGAGACCCAGTACTTC
CASSFVSGSPETQYF
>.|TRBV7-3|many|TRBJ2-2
TGTGCCAGCAGCTTAATCCGCGGCGGGATAGCAGAGGGGGAGCTGTTTTTT
CASSLIRGGIAEGELFF
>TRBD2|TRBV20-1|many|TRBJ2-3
TGCAGTGCTACTGGACTAGCGGGAGGGCCCACAGATACGCAGTATTTT
CSATGLAGGPTDTQYF
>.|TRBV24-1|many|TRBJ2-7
TGTGCCACCAGTGATTCGACAACCCGCGAGCAGTACTTC
CATSDSTTREQYF
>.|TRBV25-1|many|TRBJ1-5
TGTGCCAGCAGTGTGACAGGAATCAATCAGCCCCAGCATTTT
CASSVTGINQPQHF
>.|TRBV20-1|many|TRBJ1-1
TGCAGTGCTAGGGGGACAAACCAAGCTTTCTTT
CSARGTNQAFF
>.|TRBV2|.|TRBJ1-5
TGTGCCAGCAGCCCAGAGACAGGCGAAAATCAGCCCCAGCATTTT
CASSPETGENQPQHF
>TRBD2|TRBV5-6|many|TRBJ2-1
TGTGCCAGCAGCCGTTACGGGACTAGCGGGAATGAGCAGTTCTTC
CASSRYGTSGNEQFF
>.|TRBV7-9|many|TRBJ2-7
TGTGCCAGCAGCACCCCCCAGGCTGGGAGCTCCTACGAGCAGTACTTC
CASSTPQAGSSYEQYF
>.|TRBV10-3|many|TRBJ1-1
TGTGCCATCAGTGAGTCAGACAAAACCACTGAAGCTTTCTTT
CAISESDKTTEAFF
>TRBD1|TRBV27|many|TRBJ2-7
TGTGCCAGCTCTCTCGACGGGGACAGGGGTTTCTACGAGCAGTACTTC
CASSLDGDRGFYEQYF
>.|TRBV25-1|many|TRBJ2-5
TGTGCCAGCAGTGAATCTCCTGAGTCGGAGACCCAGTACTTC
CASSESPESETQYF
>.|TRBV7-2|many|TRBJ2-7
TGTGCCAGCAGCTTAGGGGCAGTCTACGAGCAGTACTTC
CASSLGAVYEQYF
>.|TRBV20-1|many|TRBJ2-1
TGCAGTGCTTTGGACTATTACAATGAGCAGTTCTTC
CSALDYYNEQFF
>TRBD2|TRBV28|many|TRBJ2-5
TGTGCCAGCAGACCCGGGGGGGGCGCCCCAGAGACCCAGTACTTC
CASRPGGGAPETQYF
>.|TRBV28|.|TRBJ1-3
TGTGCCAGCAGTTCAACCACGATAGGAAACACCATATATTTT
CASSSTTIGNTIYF
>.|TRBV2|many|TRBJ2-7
TGTGCCAGCAGTGAAGGTGCTAAACCACTGGAGCAGTACTTC
CASSEGAKPLEQYF
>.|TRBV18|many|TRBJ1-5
TGTGCCAGCTCGGGACTTCACGAGCCCCAGCATTTT
CASSGLHEPQHF
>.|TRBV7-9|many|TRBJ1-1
TGTGCCAGCAGCTCAAGAGGGGTGGACACTGAAGCTTTCTTT
CASSSRGVDTEAFF
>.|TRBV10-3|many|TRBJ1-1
TGTGCCATCAGTGATCCTAGGGTGAGCAACACTGAAGCTTTCTTT
CAISDPRVSNTEAFF
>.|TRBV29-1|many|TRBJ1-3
TGCAGCGTTGTCAGCGGAAACACCATATATTTT
CSVVSGNTIYF
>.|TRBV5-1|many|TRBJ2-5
TGCGCCAGCAGTTCTCAAGAGACCCAGTACTTC
CASSSQETQYF
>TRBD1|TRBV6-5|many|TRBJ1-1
TGTGCCAGCAGCTGGGACAGGAACACTGAAGCTTTCTTT
CASSWDRNTEAFF
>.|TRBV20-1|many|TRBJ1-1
TGCAGTGCTGGGGACTTCGGCCGGGCCGAAACTGAAGCTTTCTTT
CSAGDFGRAETEAFF